This is a list of T cell receptor beta chains from one sample in a study of early stage breast cancer tumors. The assay was immunoSEQ multiplex PCR, and TCRdb's table has in-frame clones only and misses some. Of tens of thousands of clones in the sample, 72% were seen once. The sequenced material came from blood. The receptors here all came from a person in their fifties or sixties with breast cancer. Each CDR3 is given without its conserved first and last residue. Each record gives: clone size, D gene, V gene, CDR3 length, CDR3 protein. A D gene is named only where the DNA matches it firmly. Expanded clones are given a class, and other clones once, few, many or no size at all.

size: -; D: TRBD2; V: TRBV12-5; length: 14; CDR3: ASTQGLAGFGGELF
size: few; D: -; V: TRBV19; length: 13; CDR3: ASTRGLNSGNTIY
size: -; D: TRBD2; V: TRBV6-6; length: 13; CDR3: ASIIGTSLTGELF
size: -; D: -; V: TRBV21-1; length: 12; CDR3: ASRKVATRNEQF
size: -; D: -; V: TRBV5-5; length: 14; CDR3: ASSFSEISRNTEAF
size: -; D: -; V: TRBV9; length: 12; CDR3: ASSPPTLFGEQY
size: few; D: TRBD2; V: TRBV5-4; length: 14; CDR3: ASSLVTSGRRNEQY
size: few; D: -; V: TRBV27; length: 12; CDR3: ASRADWDTYEQY
size: -; D: TRBD1; V: TRBV5-6; length: 14; CDR3: ASSSWTGLNSYEQY
size: -; D: -; V: TRBV29-1; length: 10; CDR3: YAALLNTEAF
size: once; D: TRBD2; V: TRBV9; length: 13; CDR3: ASSVVGTSVDTQY
size: once; D: -; V: TRBV2; length: 12; CDR3: ASTPSGGNQPQH
size: -; D: -; V: TRBV5-4; length: 10; CDR3: ASSSRFYGYT
size: -; D: TRBD2; V: TRBV19; length: 13; CDR3: ATLSRLAGYNEQF
size: -; D: -; V: TRBV7-2; length: 14; CDR3: ASSFGPTGLAGGVI
size: -; D: TRBD2; V: TRBV13; length: 14; CDR3: ASSFSGLADKDTQY
size: -; D: TRBD2; V: TRBV10-3; length: 14; CDR3: AISELETSGSHEQY
size: -; D: TRBD1; V: TRBV9; length: 15; CDR3: ASSVASGTGSYNEQF
size: -; D: -; V: TRBV4-3; length: 13; CDR3: ASSQDLRESYEQY
size: -; D: -; V: TRBV5-1; length: 14; CDR3: ASSLDSGGNSDTQY
size: -; D: -; V: TRBV7-7; length: 14; CDR3: ASSPGGGEGYNEQF
size: -; D: -; V: TRBV9; length: 13; CDR3: ASSVALADTYGYT
size: few; D: TRBD2; V: TRBV28; length: 13; CDR3: ASSFFSGSSYEQY
size: -; D: -; V: TRBV7-3; length: 14; CDR3: ASSTSGTSGANVLT
size: -; D: -; V: TRBV7-2; length: 11; CDR3: ASSLVPGDTQY
size: -; D: TRBD2; V: TRBV23-1; length: 12; CDR3: ATWGGRLTDTQY
size: -; D: TRBD1; V: TRBV5-6; length: 14; CDR3: ASSFRGTGGYNEQF
size: -; D: -; V: TRBV5-1; length: 14; CDR3: ASSILADANTGELF
size: -; D: -; V: TRBV7-2; length: 11; CDR3: ASTLTEGTEAF
size: -; D: -; V: TRBV2; length: 11; CDR3: ASTERAFYEQY
size: -; D: -; V: TRBV2; length: 12; CDR3: ASIGKARGETQY
size: -; D: -; V: TRBV29-1; length: 9; CDR3: SVGTAGGYT
size: -; D: -; V: TRBV5-4; length: 13; CDR3: ASSLDSGPLFEQY
size: -; D: -; V: TRBV19; length: 11; CDR3: ASSTGDREKLF
size: -; D: TRBD2; V: TRBV19; length: 15; CDR3: ASSITIWAGVINEQF
size: few; D: TRBD1; V: TRBV19; length: 11; CDR3: ASQTGNSYEQY